The 25 T cell receptor beta chains below were found in one sample sequenced in a study of T cell repertoires in cytomegalovirus infection. TCRdb recomputed calls from the reads with MiXCR, one row per CDR3 protein. In the table there are around 630,000 distinct CDR3 sequences, 24% of which are singletons. Sequencing used CD8+ T cells from PBMCs. The receptor source for this set is a human donor in good health (CMV status not recorded). Some clones in this sample may be carry-over from other donors' samples.

This clonotype was detected ten times or more. The V call is TRBV7-2, the J call TRBJ2-2, with 9 bases matching TRBD1. This CDR3 contains 15 residues. J was trimmed by 9 bases and V by 3 bases; bases with no gene match: 8. CDR1 and CDR2 from the germline V gene are SGHTA and FQGNSA. CDR3 coding DNA: TGTGCCAGCAGCTTCCGGGACAGGGATCGTAGGGAGCTGTTTTTT. This sequence encodes CASSFRDRDRRELFF. Full variable domain (remainder filled in from reference TRBV7-2 and TRBJ2-2): GAGVSQSPSNKVTEKGKDVELRCDPISGHTALYWYRQSLGQGLEFLIYFQGNSAPDKSGLPSDRFSAERTGGSVSTLTIQRTQQEDSAVYLCASSFRDRDRRELFFGEGSRLTVL.

This clonotype was picked up a small number of times. The rearrangement links TRBV28 to TRBJ1-1; D gene uncertain. Trimming shortened V by 5 bases and J by 5 bases, and 15 bases separated the two germline ends. Germline CDR1 is MDHEN and CDR2 is SYDVKM. The CDR3 is made up of 14 amino acids. CDR3 DNA sequence: TGTGCCAGCAGTCCCCGGGTCCCCCTGACTGAAGCTTTCTTT. This codes for CASSPRVPLTEAFF.

This clonotype appeared a few times. This chain connects TRBV6-2 or TRBV6-3 to TRBJ2-2; D is perhaps TRBD1 (6 bases). V lost 5 bases to trimming and J lost 4 bases, with 8 bases between them. From germline, CDR1 is MNHEY and CDR2 SVGEGT. CDR3 length: 13 amino acids. DNA for the CDR3: TGTGCCAGCAGTCCGGACAGCACCGGGGAGCTGTTTTTT. It translates to CASSPDSTGELFF.

The gene calls are TRBV6-2 or TRBV6-3 and TRBJ1-1; D remains ambiguous. Looked up from germline, CDR1 is MNHEY and CDR2 is SVGEGT. V lost 7 bases, J lost 2 bases, and 17 bases lay in between. This CDR3 contains 15 residues. Here the CDR3 reads CASILPGRYNTEAFF. The CDR3 region has the DNA TGTGCCAGCATTCTCCCGGGGAGGTACAACACTGAAGCTTTCTTT.

This clonotype occurred a few times. This chain links TRBV5-1 with TRBJ2-1; D perhaps matches TRBD1 (6 bases). The CDR3 length is 12 residues. Per the germline V gene, CDR1 is SGHRS and CDR2 is YFSETQ. V shed 6 bases and J shed 7 bases, with 11 bases lying between them. The CDR3 DNA follows: TGCGCCAGCACCCTTGGGACAAATGAGCAGTTCTTC. Its translation is CASTLGTNEQFF.

J is TRBJ2-1 and V is TRBV20-1; 8 positions agree with TRBD2. CDR1 and CDR2 (germline): DFQATT, SNEGSKA (reference sequence). The CDR3 extends over 17 amino acids. Trimming took 3 bases from V and 14 from J; bases not matched to a gene: 24. DNA for the CDR3: TGCAGTGCTAGGCTACCGGGACTAGTGGGTCTATCGGGGGAGAAGTTCTTC. Encoded protein: CSARLPGLVGLSGEKFF.

There are a few counts of this clonotype. This chain connects TRBV4-3 to TRBJ1-6; 10 nucleotides match TRBD1. This CDR3 is 15 amino acids long. Per the germline V gene, CDR1 is LGHNA and CDR2 is YSLEER. Trimming cost V 0 bases and J 11 bases; bases outside gene matches: 4. Written as DNA, the CDR3 is TGCGCCAGCAGCCAAGACCCCGGGACAGGGGCACCCCTCCACTTT. It is translated as CASSQDPGTGAPLHF.

The chain is built from TRBV2 and TRBJ1-1; no firm D call. V lost 3 bases to trimming and J lost 7 bases, with 12 bases between them. The germline V gene has CDR1 SNHLY and CDR2 FYNNEI. The CDR3 sequence is 13 residues long. The CDR3 sequence is CASSDGQFFEAFF. The CDR3 bases are TGTGCCAGCAGTGACGGGCAGTTTTTTGAAGCTTTCTTT. Full variable domain (missing parts from reference TRBV2 and TRBJ1-1): EPEVTQTPSHQVTQMGQEVILRCVPISNHLYFYWYRQILGQKVEFLVSFYNNEISEKSEIFDDQFSVERPDGSNFTLKIRSTKLEDSAMYFCASSDGQFFEAFFGQGTRLTVV.

This clonotype has just a few counts. The chain joins TRBV19 to TRBJ2-4, with 7 bases identical to TRBD2. The CDR3 loop spans 15 amino acids. Losses at the gene ends were 7 bases for V and 1 base for J; bases not matched to a gene: 7. Germline V gene data show CDR1 as LNHDA and CDR2 as SQIVND (reference sequence). The CDR3 DNA follows: TGTGCCAGTAATAAAGCGGGGATGGCCAAAAACATTCAGTACTTC. The encoded protein is CASNKAGMAKNIQYF.

This clonotype was seen only a few times. The J gene is TRBJ2-3, the V gene TRBV12-3 or TRBV12-4; D tentatively reads TRBD1 or TRBD2 (5 bases each). V was shortened by 5 bases and J by 3 bases, with 12 bases between the two germline ends. The CDR3 spans 14 residues. The DNA of the CDR3 is TGTGCCAGCAGTCACGAGGGACGGACAGATACGCAGTATTTT. It specifies CASSHEGRTDTQYF.

There are a few counts of this clonotype. The chain combines TRBV14 with TRBJ2-5, with 8 bases aligning to TRBD1. CDR1 is SGHDN and CDR2 is FVKESK in the germline V gene. This CDR3 is built from 15 residues. V was pared by 3 bases and J by 2 bases, with 5 bases of the junction left unmatched. The CDR3 region has the DNA TGTGCCAGCAGCCAGTATCGGACAGGGCAAGAGACCCAGTACTTC. It encodes CASSQYRTGQETQYF. The full variable domain, its missing parts supplied by reference TRBV14 and TRBJ2-5, is EAGVTQFPSHSVIEKGQTVTLRCDPISGHDNLYWYRRVMGKEIKFLLHFVKESKQDESGMPNNRFLAERTGGTYSTLKVQPAELEDSGVYFCASSQYRTGQETQYFGPGTRLLVL.

This clonotype was detected ten times or more. This chain's CDR3 is CASSLRYGAGGLTDTQYF. The CDR3 coding sequence is TGTGCCAGCAGCCTACGCTATGGGGCGGGGGGACTCACAGATACGCAGTATTTT. V usage is TRBV11-3 and J usage is TRBJ2-3, with 8 bases matching TRBD2. This CDR3 region has 18 residues. V lost 5 bases to trimming and J lost 2 bases; unmatched junction nucleotides: 15. The germline V gene has CDR1 SGHNT and CDR2 YENEEA.

CDR3 loop: CSVEDPNRQANYGYTF. CDR3 DNA sequence: TGCAGCGTTGAAGACCCGAACAGGCAAGCTAACTATGGCTACACCTTC. The chain has TRBV29-1 and TRBJ1-2; a weak D match, TRBD1 (5 bases). The CDR3 is 16 residues long. CDR1 and CDR2 from the germline V gene are SQVTM and ANQGSEA. V was cut by 0 bases and J by 0 bases, with 14 bases left in between.

This sequence joins TRBV7-9 and TRBJ2-5; the match to TRBD1 covers 8 bases. Trimming at V came to 4 bases and at J to 2 bases, leaving 6 bases not matched to a gene. Germline CDR1 is SEHNR and CDR2 is FQNEAQ (reference sequence). This CDR3 contains 15 residues. CDR3 in DNA: TGTGCCAGCAGCTCCCTGGACAGGGAGCAAGAGACCCAGTACTTC. As protein: CASSSLDREQETQYF.

The chain carries TRBV7-8 and TRBJ1-1; tentatively, D is TRBD1 (5 bases). The CDR3 is made up of 16 amino acids. Trimming took off 3 bases at V and 1 base at J, with 15 bases between the two ends. Germline V gene sequence: CDR1 SGHVS, CDR2 FQNEAQ. DNA for the CDR3: TGTGCCAGCAGCTTCATCCTACAGGTGAAGAACACTGAAGCTTTCTTT. It encodes CASSFILQVKNTEAFF.

This clonotype came up once. The V and J genes are TRBV12-3 or TRBV12-4 and TRBJ1-3; 7 bases map to TRBD1. Losses at the gene ends were 5 bases for V and 1 base for J; bases not matched to a gene: 8. The CDR3 runs 16 residues. The CDR3 here is CASSQTGPYSGNTIYF. As DNA, the CDR3 is TGTGCCAGCAGTCAGACAGGGCCTTATTCTGGAAACACCATATATTTT.

This clonotype was counted only a few times. The CDR3 DNA reads TGTGCCACCAGTGAGGAAAGTGGAGATACGCAGTATTTT. The encoded protein is CATSEESGDTQYF. The V call is TRBV24-1, the J call TRBJ2-3; D not resolved. Looked up from germline, CDR1 is KGHDR and CDR2 is SFDVKD. Between the trimmed V and J ends, which lost 4 bases and 5 bases, there was a span of 9 bases. The CDR3 runs to 13 residues.

On this clonotype: A read error is possible here, since a much larger clone lies one base away. The V call is TRBV7-1, the J call TRBJ1-2; D uncertain. TRBV7-1 is an ORF for which the function is uncertain. The CDR3 runs to 14 residues. Trimming shortened V by 3 bases and J by 4 bases, and 12 bases separated the two germline ends. CDR3 in DNA: TGTGCCAGCAGCTCGAGGGAAGCCGGCTATGGCTACACCTTC. It encodes CASSSREAGYGYTF.

This clonotype was observed at least ten times. The chain combines TRBV6-2 or TRBV6-3 with TRBJ2-1; 9 nucleotides align to TRBD1. The trim removed 5 bases at V and 4 bases at J, leaving 6 bases unmatched. Germline CDR1 MNHEY, CDR2 SVGEGT. The CDR3 contains 15 residues. CDR3 coding DNA: TGTGCCAGCAGTAGGTGGGACAGGGCATACAATGAGCAGTTCTTC. Translating gives CASSRWDRAYNEQFF.

This clonotype appeared a few times. The chain couples TRBV7-3 to TRBJ2-7, with TRBD2 matching 7 bases. The V gene's germline CDR1 is SGHTA and CDR2 FQGTGA. With 2 bases clipped from V and 7 bases from J, the junction kept 5 bases outside the gene matches. The CDR3 sequence is 13 residues long. The CDR3, as DNA: TGTGCCAGCAGCTTAGAGGGAGGGGAGGAGCAGTACTTC. Its translation is CASSLEGGEEQYF.

V and J are TRBV7-3 and TRBJ2-1; no clear D. Trimming stripped 8 bases from V and 6 bases from J, with 14 bases between. The germline CDR1 and CDR2 sequences are SGHTA and FQGTGA. The CDR3 sequence is 13 residues long. This CDR3 reads CASFGRKGNEQFF. The CDR3 DNA reads as TGTGCCAGCTTCGGACGGAAGGGCAATGAGCAGTTCTTC.

This clonotype was seen repeatedly, ten times or more. The rearrangement uses TRBV7-9 and TRBJ2-4; no definite D call. V lost 5 bases to trimming and J lost 4 bases, with 9 bases between them. This CDR3 spans 13 amino acids. Germline V gene sequence: CDR1 SEHNR, CDR2 FQNEAQ (reference sequence). CDR3 DNA sequence: TGTGCCAGCAGCCGGTCGGGTAAAAACATTCAGTACTTC. Residues: CASSRSGKNIQYF.

This clonotype came up a few times. J is TRBJ2-1 and V is TRBV7-2; D might be TRBD1 or TRBD2, each matching 5 bases. Germline V lookup: CDR1 SGHTA, CDR2 FQGNSA. Trimming removed 5 bases at V and 9 bases at J, with 11 bases between. This CDR3 is built from 12 residues. CDR3 loop: CASSPGASEQFF. CDR3 coding DNA: TGTGCCAGCAGCCCCGGGGCTAGTGAGCAGTTCTTC.

The rearrangement uses TRBV7-6 and TRBJ1-5; tentative D call: TRBD1 (5 bases). The CDR3 loop spans 16 amino acids. V was cut by 5 bases and J by 1 base, with 15 bases left in between. Germline V gene lookup returns CDR1 SGHVS and CDR2 FNYEAQ. CDR3: CASSPMGGVSNQPQHF. DNA for the CDR3: TGTGCCAGCAGCCCAATGGGAGGGGTAAGCAATCAGCCCCAGCATTTT. Full variable domain (remainder filled in from reference TRBV7-6 and TRBJ1-5): GAGVSQSPRYKVTKRGQDVALRCDPISGHVSLYWYRQALGQGPEFLTYFNYEAQQDKSGLPNDRFSAERPEGSISTLTIQRTEQRDSAMYRCASSPMGGVSNQPQHFGDGTRLSIL.

This clonotype was seen once. This clone may be a read error of a much larger clone one base away. This chain joins TRBV7-9 and TRBJ1-3; D gene unclear. The CDR3 runs 16 residues. The germline V gene has CDR1 SEHNR and CDR2 FQNEAQ (reference sequence). CDR3 loop: CANSSFPGGPGNTIYF. The CDR3 nucleotides are TGTGCCAACAGCTCCTTCCCTGGTGGGCCTGGAAACACCATATATTTT. Full variable domain (missing parts from reference TRBV7-9 and TRBJ1-3): DTGVSQNPRHKITKRGQNVTFRCDPISEHNRLYWYRQTLGQGPEFLTYFQNEAQLEKSRLLSDRFSAERPKGSFSTLEIQRTEQGDSAMYLCANSSFPGGPGNTIYFGEGSWLTVV.